This is a list of T cell receptor beta chains from one sample in a study of human T cells and chemical hapten exposure. TCRdb processed the RACE reads anew with MiXCR; each CDR3 protein has one entry. The sample holds roughly 64,000 distinct CDR3 sequences; roughly 9.6% are singletons and the top ten take about 2%. The sample consisted of whole blood, taken in connection with sensitization to the hapten diphenylcyclopropenone (DPC). These receptors originate from a woman younger than 45 with alopecia areata. Some clones in this sample may be carry-over from other donors' samples. CDR3s include the opening cysteine and the closing phenylalanine or tryptophan. A D gene is named only where the DNA matches it firmly. For some rows the clone size is stated as once, few or many, or as a class when expanded; others skip it.

>TRBV20-1|TRBD1|many|TRBJ1-6
TGCAGTGCCGAGGAGCCGGGACAGGGCACTTCACCCCTCCACTTT
CSAEEPGQGTSPLHF
>TRBV5-6|TRBD1|many|TRBJ1-1
TGTGCCAGCAGCTCTCCGGGACAGGGAGGCACTGAAGCTTTCTTT
CASSSPGQGGTEAFF
>TRBV6-5|TRBD1|-|TRBJ1-3
TGTGCCAGCAGTCCTAAACAGGGGGTGAAGGGAAACACCATATATTTT
CASSPKQGVKGNTIYF
>TRBV28|-|-|TRBJ2-4
TGTGCCAGCAGTTTATACGGGGGGCGGCGCACAAACATTCAGTACTTC
CASSLYGGRRTNIQYF
>TRBV3-1|-|many|TRBJ1-6
TGTGCCAGCAGCCAAGATTGGTATTCACCCCTCCACTTT
CASSQDWYSPLHF
>TRBV10-1|TRBD1|-|TRBJ1-1
TGCGCCAGCAGGATTTACCGGGACAGGCCCGCTTTGGTGCTCTCTGGAGGCACTGAAGCTTTCTTT
CASRIYRDRPALVLSGGTEAFF
>TRBV19|-|many|TRBJ2-5
TGTGCCAGTAGTATAGGGGCACCTGGGCCGACTGTTGGGACCCAGTACTTC
CASSIGAPGPTVGTQYF
>TRBV27|-|few|TRBJ2-7
TGTGCCAGCAGTTTGGGGAGCCGACCGGGCCAATGGGACGAGCAGTACTTC
CASSLGSRPGQWDEQYF
>TRBV7-6|-|many|TRBJ1-6
TGTGCCAGCAGCCCCCAGGGAGCCTATAATTCACCCCTCCACTTT
CASSPQGAYNSPLHF
>TRBV5-6|-|-|TRBJ2-6
TGTGCCAGCAGCCGGACGGACTCTGGGGCCAACGTCCTGACTTTC
CASSRTDSGANVLTF
>TRBV7-3|TRBD2|many|TRBJ2-3
TGTGCCAGCAGCCCACAAGACAGCGGGAGGGCGGTTTATACGCAGTATTTT
CASSPQDSGRAVYTQYF
>TRBV5-4|-|-|TRBJ2-7
TGTGCCAGCAGCTCGAGAGATGGGGGCTCCTACGAGCAGTACTTC
CASSSRDGGSYEQYF
>TRBV20-1|-|-|TRBJ1-2
TGCAGTGCCCCGAGTTCCTACTATGGCTACACCTTC
CSAPSSYYGYTF
>TRBV6-1|TRBD2|many|TRBJ2-1
TGTGCCAGCAGTGCAATAGCGGGGGGGATTAATGAGCAGTTCTTC
CASSAIAGGINEQFF
>TRBV29-1|-|-|TRBJ2-5
TGCAGCGTCGCCTGGTCGGACCAAGAGACCCAGTACTTC
CSVAWSDQETQYF
>TRBV7-9|-|few|TRBJ1-5
TGTGCCAGCAGTTCTAGGACCGGTCAGCCCCAGCATTTT
CASSSRTGQPQHF
>TRBV6-2/TRBV6-3|TRBD2|many|TRBJ2-1
TGTGCCAGCAGTTACCCCGTCTCGCGGGTGGGGAGGGATGAGCAGTTCTTC
CASSYPVSRVGRDEQFF
>TRBV6-5|TRBD2|many|TRBJ2-7
TGTGCCAGCAGTTGGGAACTAGCGGGAAGCTCCGAGCAGTACTTC
CASSWELAGSSEQYF
>TRBV27|-|few|TRBJ2-3
TGTGCCAGCAGTCCGGCGGGTCTCTGGGATACGCAGTATTTT
CASSPAGLWDTQYF
>TRBV7-2|-|few|TRBJ2-1
TGTGCCAGCAGCTTAGTACTGGATAACAATGAGCAGTTCTTC
CASSLVLDNNEQFF
>TRBV5-1|-|many|TRBJ2-5
TGCGCCAGCAGCTTGGTTGCGGGGCGCCAAGAGACCCAGTACTTC
CASSLVAGRQETQYF
>TRBV6-5|-|few|TRBJ1-1
TGTGCCAGCAGTTACTCGTCAGGAGGGGTCGTGAACACTGAAGCTTTCTTT
CASSYSSGGVVNTEAFF
>TRBV18|-|many|TRBJ2-7
TGTGCCAGCTCACCTGGACAGTCCTACGAGCAGTACTTC
CASSPGQSYEQYF
>TRBV12-3/TRBV12-4|-|-|TRBJ1-1
TGTGCCAGCAGTCCATCGACAGTAACTGAAGCTTTCTTT
CASSPSTVTEAFF
>TRBV6-2/TRBV6-3|TRBD2|many|TRBJ2-1
TGTGCCAGCGTAGCGGGAGGGTTGTATGAGCAGTTCTTC
CASVAGGLYEQFF
>TRBV28|TRBD1|-|TRBJ2-5
TGTGCCAGCAGTTCCCACCAGGGGGCGCGGAAGACCCAGTACTTC
CASSSHQGARKTQYF
>TRBV7-2|-|-|TRBJ1-5
TGTGCCAGCAGCTTCTTAGGGTCCAATCAGCCCCAGCATTTT
CASSFLGSNQPQHF
>TRBV28|TRBD1|few|TRBJ2-7
TGTGCCAGCAGGGCCTTTACAGGGGTGGCCTACGAGCAGTACTTC
CASRAFTGVAYEQYF
>TRBV9|-|few|TRBJ2-7
TGTGCCAGCAGCGTAGGCTCTTCTGCTACCTACGAGCAGTACTTC
CASSVGSSATYEQYF
>TRBV20-1|-|-|TRBJ1-6
TGCAGTGCCCAGGGGCGATTCTCCTATAATTCACCCCTCCACTTT
CSAQGRFSYNSPLHF
>TRBV29-1|TRBD1|-|TRBJ2-3
TGCAGCGGAGGGGCCGGGACAGGGACGCAGTATTTT
CSGGAGTGTQYF
>TRBV3-1|-|few|TRBJ1-2
TGTGCCAGCAGCCAAATTGGACAAGGTCCCTATGGCTACACCTTC
CASSQIGQGPYGYTF
>TRBV3-1|TRBD2|-|TRBJ2-7
TGTGCCAGCAGCCGGGGACTAGCGGGGGCCAAGTACTTC
CASSRGLAGAKYF
>TRBV6-6|-|-|TRBJ1-1
TGTGCCAGCACCGGGATTCACGGGGGGACTGAAGCTTTCTTT
CASTGIHGGTEAFF
>TRBV7-6|TRBD2|many|TRBJ2-5
TGTGCCAGCAGCCCCCCTTGGAGCGGGAAAGAGACCCAGTACTTC
CASSPPWSGKETQYF
>TRBV29-1|-|-|TRBJ1-2
TGCAGCGTTGTGGCGAATGGCTACACCTTC
CSVVANGYTF
>TRBV18|-|few|TRBJ2-7
TGTGCCAGCTCCCGGCCCGGGACAGCGGGCGAGCAGTACTTC
CASSRPGTAGEQYF
>TRBV29-1|TRBD1|few|TRBJ1-4
TGCAGCGCCTTGACAGGGTACCGTGAAAAACTGTTTTTT
CSALTGYREKLFF
>TRBV28|-|many|TRBJ2-7
TGTGCCAGCAAACCCGGGGTTTATCCCTACGAGCAGTACTTC
CASKPGVYPYEQYF
>TRBV6-5|-|once|TRBJ1-1
TGTGCCAGCAGCCCCTGGGGAGGGGTAGGGACTGAAGCTTTCTTT
CASSPWGGVGTEAFF
>TRBV5-1|-|many|TRBJ1-1
TGCGCCAGCAGAGGGAAGAACACTGAAGCTTTCTTT
CASRGKNTEAFF
>TRBV29-1|-|-|TRBJ2-1
TGCACCGCCGTTAAGGGCCTGGTAAACAATGAGCAGTTCTTC
CTAVKGLVNNEQFF
>TRBV20-1|TRBD1|-|TRBJ2-5
TGCAGTGCTTGGCCGGGACAGGGGCGAGAGACCCAGTACTTC
CSAWPGQGRETQYF
>TRBV12-3/TRBV12-4|TRBD2|few|TRBJ2-5
TGTGCCAGCAGTTTTTCGGGGGGCCAAGAGACCCAGTACTTC
CASSFSGGQETQYF
>TRBV7-2|-|few|TRBJ2-3
TGTGCCAGCAGCTTAAGGGGAGGGACAGATAGCACAGATACGCAGTATTTT
CASSLRGGTDSTDTQYF
>TRBV19|TRBD1|-|TRBJ1-2
TGTGCCAGTAGTACCATAGAGCGGACAGGGACAAATGGCTACACCTTC
CASSTIERTGTNGYTF
>TRBV29-1|TRBD2|few|TRBJ2-7
TGCAGCGTTAGGGGAGGGGAACGACTCGAGCAGTACTTC
CSVRGGERLEQYF
>TRBV5-4|TRBD2|-|TRBJ2-3
TGTGCCAGCAGCTTGGGGACTAGCGGGGGAGATACGCAGTATTTT
CASSLGTSGGDTQYF
>TRBV7-3|-|many|TRBJ2-1
TGTGCCAGCAGCCAGCAGCGGGACAATGAGCAGTTCTTC
CASSQQRDNEQFF
>TRBV20-1|TRBD2|-|TRBJ2-1
TGCAGTGCTAGGGGCACTAGCGGGAGGTCTCACGAGCAGTTCTTC
CSARGTSGRSHEQFF
>TRBV7-8|TRBD2|few|TRBJ2-1
TGTGCCAGCAGCCCCCGGCCCCAAGCTAGCGGGATGTACAATGAGCAGTTCTTC
CASSPRPQASGMYNEQFF
>TRBV25-1|-|many|TRBJ1-6
TGTGCCAGCAGTGGTCAGAACGCCAATTCACCCCTCCACTTT
CASSGQNANSPLHF
>TRBV7-2|-|few|TRBJ2-3
TGTGCCAGCAGCGCGTCCAGGGAATCGGATACGCAGTATTTT
CASSASRESDTQYF